This T cell receptor (beta chain) was found in a study of blood T cells in healthy people across ages (dated by TCRdb to 2013 to 2016). The study in broad terms: In model experiments, template switching captured about one uniquely barcoded TCR beta cDNA molecule for every two T cells. The donors were split into four age groups: young (average 16 years), middle-aged (39), aged (over 55) and long-lived (roughly 80). The study analyzed two additional independent replicas of 1 million unique cDNA reads from the same blood draw for two donors, one aged 18 to 29 and one aged 80 or older. Age-related changes in TCR beta repertoire diversity were measured in the study by deep sequencing normalized with unique cDNA molecular identifiers.

Trimming at the junction amounts to 0 bases on V and 7 bases on J, and the germline ends lie 18 bases apart. From the germline V gene, CDR1 is MNHEY and CDR2 is SVGAGI. From the cysteine up to the phenylalanine, the CDR3 has a length of 16 residues. The sequence is cut down to CDR3 DNA, 48 bases in frame from base 1. The study at large found these results: Compared with the aged group, the long-lived group had more naive CD4+ T cells, fewer expanded clones and increased TCR diversity, a pattern suggesting age selection. Estimates of total diversity based on one million sequenced T cells were regarded as lower bounds and as underestimates. The percentage of naive T cells measured by flow cytometry correlated strongly with observed TCR beta diversity. As age increased, observed TCR beta diversity per million T cells dropped in a roughly linear way, and a significant reduction was already evident by age about 40. The CMV infection status of donors was not known, potentially confounding age-related changes in expanded clonotypes. Conclusive comparison of naive and antigen-experienced compartments was prevented by the profiling of bulk unsorted PBMCs.

This clonotype appeared a few times. The target of this receptor is not known. Nothing much larger sits one base from this clone, and base qualities are not available. The 39 donors, aged roughly 6 to 90 years, were systemically healthy Caucasian individuals from Russia. Each donor gave about 9.2 milliliters of peripheral blood, drawn into EDTA-treated Vacutainer tubes. PBMCs were isolated by Ficoll-Paque density-gradient centrifugation, with at least 6 million obtained per sample. Total RNA, at least 5 micrograms per sample, was extracted from PBMCs with Trizol reagent. For every donor, an aliquot of PBMCs went through flow cytometry to measure the percentages of naive CD45RAhigh/CD27high T cells. The library relied on 5' RACE. TCRdb records Illumina HiSeq 2500 as the sequencer. The second PCR ran for about 6 to 11 cycles and used a J-beta primer mix along with a sample-barcoded 5' primer. A unique molecular identifier was introduced onto each TCR beta cDNA molecule by a template-switch 5' adaptor carrying 12 random nucleotides. Each sample yielded at least 2.5 million CDR3-containing paired-end reads. First-strand cDNA was synthesized from all RNA with the Mint cDNA synthesis kit, primed by a TRBC-specific oligonucleotide. All cDNA was treated with uracil-DNA glycosylase and then went through a first 18-cycle PCR with the universal primers M1SS and BC2_uni_R. Per the authors' processing: For normalization, 1 million high-quality reads were randomly selected from each sample, with every read carrying a distinct molecular identifier. Reads sharing molecular identifiers were discarded rather than binned into consensus sequences. MiTCR, run with a Q25 quality threshold and the strictest error-elimination algorithm, handled CDR3 identification, clonotype clustering and error correction. A nonparametric unseen species model with Euler transformation was used to estimate lower-bound total TCR beta diversity. The raw public reads went through TCRdb reprocessing: fastp at Q25, MiXCR clone calling, in-frame beta chains kept. Rows are combined by CDR3 protein, so each entry shows the most common genes and DNA. The V and J calls were determined by TCRdb, not by the authors. The sample has around 520,000 distinct CDR3 sequences on record, around a quarter of them singletons. The top ten hold approximately 3.6% of the sample.

The sample was also reused in another study, on T cells of mothers and their children. The second study's paper adds: Nine systemically healthy Caucasian individuals, comprising three mothers and their six children, were included as donors. cDNA synthesis used all of the extracted RNA, with approximately 1.6 ug of RNA in each 15 ul reaction. In the second PCR, the M1S primer introduced both the sample barcodes and 2-4 random nucleotides. Over 8.5 million TCR beta CDR3 reads were obtained for each mother, and 2.7 million or so reads were obtained for each child. Thymic selection shapes the output of TCR recombination in a similar way in related and unrelated pairs, and inherited differences have a minor effect. Normalized repertoire overlap in related mother-child pairs was always slightly higher than in unrelated mother-child pairs, but the difference was never significant. No persistent microchimeric T cell clones were detected, at a sensitivity of approximately 100 clones per million clonotypes. Deep NGS was used in the study to compare the TCR beta repertoires of mothers and children and to look for features that separate related mother-child pairs from unrelated individuals. The mean age was 40 +/- 4 years for the mothers and about 12 +/- 4 years for the children. After adapter ligation with NEBNext reagents, the libraries were sequenced on Illumina HiSeq 2000 with 100+100 nt paired-end reads. To prevent cross-contamination, the mother and child libraries were prepared one month apart and sequenced in separate runs. For each donor, between roughly 500,000 and 2,200,000 distinct TCR beta clonotypes were identified. Naive TCR beta clonotypes were estimated from low-frequency clonotypes matched to each donor's FACS-determined naive share, without sorting.

The chain is assembled from TRBV6-5 and TRBJ1-1; TRBD1 is a weak D gene call, 6 bases matching. The sample comprised blood. The receptor was derived from a boy aged 2 to 9 in good health. The base sequence is TGTGCCAGCAGTTACTCGTCATGGGGGGCGCGGAGTGAAGCTTTCTTT. It encodes CASSYSSWGARSEAFF.